This record covers a single T cell receptor beta chain. Its antigen is unknown. A much larger clone lies a single base off, so this may be a read error. This specimen comes from a study of molecular identifiers for immune sequencing clone quantification. Study-wide points: It was shown that clones above 20 RNA copies held over 99% of effector molecules, but under 1% in naive cells. Highly expanded clone sizes could be underestimated through barcode sharing by identical TCR molecules.

MiXCR, applied by TCRdb to the PCR reads, yields one record per CDR3 protein. The repertoire holds around 20,000 distinct CDR3 sequences, roughly a sixth seen once, with 0.95% to 1% in the top ten. Germline V lookup: CDR1 LGHNA, CDR2 YSLEER. V was clipped by 0 bases and J by 5 bases, with 14 bases between them. The CDR3 covers 16 residues. The chain recombines TRBV4-3 with TRBJ1-5, with unresolved D. The sequencing sample was made of naive CD8+ T cells from blood, with Jurkat cell RNA spiked in. Subset noted: FACS-sorted CD8+CD4-CCR7+CD45RA+ naive T cells. The sequence was obtained from a human donor in good health. Some libraries in this study had Jurkat cell RNA spiked in. CDR3 DNA sequence: TGCGCCAGCAGCCAAGAGGGCCCGGGAGTCGATCAGCCCCAGCATTTT. It is translated as CASSQEGPGVDQPQHF.